Each of the 14 T cell receptor beta chains below was sequenced from the same sample in a study of cytomegalovirus exposure and HLA in healthy donors. The PCR used 60 Vbeta and 13 Jbeta primers. Clones were sequenced by immunoSEQ multiplex PCR, and TCRdb holds only the in-frame ones, with some missing. The listing records 34,000 or so clones. What was sequenced was PBMCs. The receptors stem from a woman between 35 and 50 years old in good health and CMV-seropositive.

V gene TRBV28 combines with J gene TRBJ2-3; no clear D. Between the trimmed V and J ends, which lost 3 bases and 6 bases, there was a span of 4 bases. The CDR3 length is 11 residues. In germline, CDR1 is MDHEN, CDR2 SYDVKM. The CDR3 protein is CASSFLDTQYF. Here the CDR3 DNA reads TGTGCCAGCAGTTTTCTTGATACGCAGTATTTT.

The rearrangement joins TRBV27 to TRBJ2-1; D might be TRBD2 (5 bases). V gave up 5 bases and J gave up 3 bases, with 11 bases separating them. The CDR3 loop spans 14 amino acids. Germline assignment: CDR1 MNHEY and CDR2 SMNVEV (reference sequence). CDR3 DNA sequence: TGTGCCAGCAGTCTAGCCCTCGACTACAATGAGCAGTTCTTC. The encoded protein is CASSLALDYNEQFF.

CDR3 residues: CASGTGGRQETQYF. The CDR3 bases are TGCGCCAGTGGGACAGGGGGGCGACAAGAGACCCAGTACTTC. The chain couples TRBV5-1 to TRBJ2-5, with 11 nucleotides matching TRBD1. CDR3 length: 14 amino acids. CDR1 SGHRS and CDR2 YFSETQ come from the germline V gene. J lost 2 bases, V lost 8 bases, and 5 bases had no gene match. The full variable domain, its missing parts supplied by reference TRBV5-1 and TRBJ2-5, is KAGVTQTPRYLIKTRGQQVTLSCSPISGHRSVSWYQQTPGQGLQFLFEYFSETQRNKGNFPGRFSGRQFSNSRSEMNVSTLELGDSALYLCASGTGGRQETQYFGPGTRLLVL.

A remark on this clone: One junction end does not reproduce the germline sequence, and a read error may be involved. Here the CDR3 reads CASGLQGNAEAFF. As DNA, the CDR3 is TGCGCCAGCGGCCTACAGGGGAACGCTGAAGCTTTCTTT. This chain links TRBV5-1 with TRBJ1-1; 7 nucleotides agree with TRBD1. The CDR3 extends over 13 amino acids. Per germline, CDR1 SGHRS and CDR2 YFSETQ.

The rearrangement links TRBV6-5 to TRBJ1-1; D ambiguous. The V gene's germline CDR1 is MNHEY and CDR2 SVGAGI. The length of the CDR3 is 15 residues. V dropped 6 bases and J dropped 3 bases, with 17 bases sitting between them. For the CDR3, the DNA is TGTGCCAGCAGCAAGAGACCCACTGAGGACACTGAAGCTTTCTTT. It encodes CASSKRPTEDTEAFF.

This sequence joins TRBV6-5 and TRBJ2-5; tentative D call: TRBD2 (6 bases). The CDR3 runs to 14 residues. CDR1 is MNHEY and CDR2 is SVGAGI in the germline V gene. Trimming removed 9 bases from V and 5 bases from J, with 19 bases in between. CDR3 sequence: CASKVPGGKETQYF. The CDR3 region has the DNA TGTGCCAGTAAAGTCCCGGGCGGGAAGGAGACCCAGTACTTC.

The chain is built from TRBV19 and TRBJ2-2, with 14 bases that match TRBD2. Losses at the gene ends were 6 bases for V and 4 bases for J; bases not matched to a gene: 16. This CDR3 has 20 amino acids. CDR1 and CDR2 (germline): LNHDA, SQIVND (reference sequence). The CDR3: CASSTRPGLAGEVGTGELFF. The CDR3 bases are TGTGCCAGTAGCACCAGGCCGGGACTAGCGGGGGAGGTGGGCACCGGGGAGCTGTTTTTT.

The chain has TRBV15 and TRBJ1-5; D remains unclear. V gave up 2 bases and J gave up 4 bases, with 3 bases separating them. Germline assignment: CDR1 LNHNV and CDR2 YYDKDF (reference sequence). This CDR3 region has 12 residues. In DNA form, the CDR3 reads TGTGCCACCAGCAGATCTAATCAGCCCCAGCATTTT. This codes for CATSRSNQPQHF.

This sequence joins TRBV9 and TRBJ1-1, with unresolved D. Germline CDR1 and CDR2: SGDLS and YYNGEE. The CDR3 loop spans 14 amino acids. The V and J ends lost 3 bases and 1 base respectively, with 10 bases between them. CDR3 nucleotides: TGTGCCAGCAGCGCCGAGGGTTGGAACACTGAAGCTTTCTTT. Protein: CASSAEGWNTEAFF.

The rearrangement joins TRBV2 to TRBJ1-2; D uncertain. The CDR3 contains 13 residues. V was trimmed by 6 bases and J by 1 base, leaving 9 bases between them. Germline V lookup: CDR1 SNHLY, CDR2 FYNNEI. The CDR3 reads CASRARVNYGYTF. The CDR3 bases are TGTGCCAGCAGGGCACGGGTTAACTATGGCTACACCTTC. The variable domain in full, with the rest retrieved from reference TRBV2 and TRBJ1-2, is EPEVTQTPSHQVTQMGQEVILRCVPISNHLYFYWYRQILGQKVEFLVSFYNNEISEKSEIFDDQFSVERPDGSNFTLKIRSTKLEDSAMYFCASRARVNYGYTFGSGTRLTVV.

This sequence joins TRBV7-9 and TRBJ2-5; D perhaps matches TRBD1 (6 bases). With the DNA end fitting TRBJ2-7 better, the J assignment may be wrong. The germline V gene encodes CDR1 SEHNR and CDR2 FQNEAQ (reference sequence). The CDR3 has 13 amino acids. DNA of the CDR3: TGTGCCAGCAGCGTCACAGGGTTGAGCGAGCAGTACTTC. Translation: CASSVTGLSEQYF.

The gene calls are TRBV7-3 and TRBJ2-5, with a tentative D call TRBD1 (5 bases). In germline, CDR1 is SGHTA, CDR2 FQGTGA. The V end lost 0 bases, the J end lost 1 base, and 9 bases lay between the germline ends. The CDR3 runs to 15 residues. The DNA of the CDR3 is TGTGCCAGCAGCTTAACGTCAGACAGCCAAGAGACCCAGTACTTC. Its protein is CASSLTSDSQETQYF.

The chain joins TRBV6-5 to TRBJ2-7; TRBD1 is a possible D gene (5 bases). The CDR3 totals 13 residues. The V and J ends lost 8 bases and 3 bases respectively, with 14 bases between them. Germline-derived CDR1 and CDR2 are MNHEY and SVGAGI. The CDR3 sequence: CASESGQGYEQYF. CDR3 DNA: TGTGCCAGCGAGTCGGGCCAGGGCTACGAGCAGTACTTC.

The chain couples TRBV15 to TRBJ1-5, with TRBD1 matching over 9 bases. Germline V CDR1 and CDR2: LNHNV, YYDKDF (reference sequence). The CDR3 extends over 16 amino acids. V lost 1 base and J lost 6; bases outside the gene matches: 7. Written as DNA, the CDR3 is TGTGCCACCAGCAGAGCGGGGACAGGGCTTGGTCAGCCCCAGCATTTT. Protein product: CATSRAGTGLGQPQHF.